A selection of T cell receptor beta chains follows, all from one sample in a study of blood T cell repertoires in COVID-19. TCRdb's copy holds only in-frame clones and misses some; the assay was immunoSEQ multiplex PCR. The table lists 130,000 to 150,000 clones, about 83% of them singletons. Sequencing was carried out using PBMCs or T cells enriched from blood (not recorded which). The receptors shown here come from a woman between 45 and 60 years old who had been exposed to COVID-19. Each CDR3 is given with its conserved first and last residue. The D gene is left open where the match is weak. For some rows the clone size is stated as once, few or many, or as a class when expanded; others skip it.

clone_size,j_call,v_call,d_call,cdr3_nt,cdr3_aa
.,TRBJ1-5,TRBV18,TRBD1,TGTGCCAGCTCACGACAAGCCGGGACAGTGAATCAGCCCCAGCATTTT,CASSRQAGTVNQPQHF
.,TRBJ1-3,TRBV7-2,.,TGTGCCAGCAGCTTCGGGGATACTGGAAACACCATATATTTT,CASSFGDTGNTIYF
.,TRBJ2-5,TRBV5-4,TRBD1,TGTGCCAGCAGCTTACGACAGGGCCAAGAGACCCAGTACTTC,CASSLRQGQETQYF
.,TRBJ2-2,TRBV6-5,.,TGTGCCAGCAGTTACAGGGGTGCCACCGGGGAGCTGTTTTTT,CASSYRGATGELFF
.,TRBJ1-5,TRBV19,TRBD1,TGTGCCAGTACCCTGGGACAGGGGAACAGCAATCAGCCCCAGCATTTT,CASTLGQGNSNQPQHF
.,TRBJ1-5,TRBV7-2,.,TGTGCCAGCAGCCGGGGAGGGGATCAGCCCCAGCATTTT,CASSRGGDQPQHF
.,TRBJ2-5,TRBV27,.,TGTGCCAGCAGTTTGGCTTACCTCCAAGAGACCCAGTACTTC,CASSLAYLQETQYF
.,TRBJ1-2,TRBV2,.,TGTGCCAGCAGTGTAACCGGGGACTATGGCTACACCTTC,CASSVTGDYGYTF
.,TRBJ2-5,TRBV6-5,.,TGTGCCAGCAGTTACTCGACGGGGGAGTGGGAGACCCAGTACTTC,CASSYSTGEWETQYF
.,TRBJ1-1,TRBV19,TRBD1,TGTGCCAGTAGTATGGGACAGAAGACTGAAGCTTTCTTT,CASSMGQKTEAFF
.,TRBJ2-1,TRBV12-5,TRBD2,TGTGCTAGTGGTTTAAAGCGGGAGCTTGGTGAGCAGTTCTTC,CASGLKRELGEQFF
.,TRBJ2-5,TRBV5-1,.,TGCGCCAGCAGCTTACAGGGGGGGGAGACCCAGTACTTC,CASSLQGGETQYF
.,TRBJ2-7,TRBV29-1,.,TGCAGCGTTGAACACAGGGAGGGCGAGCAGTACTTC,CSVEHREGEQYF
.,TRBJ1-3,TRBV7-9,.,TGTGCCAGCAGCTTCCAGACAGTTTCTGGAAACACCATATATTTT,CASSFQTVSGNTIYF
.,TRBJ1-1,TRBV5-4,TRBD1,TGTGCCAGCAGCTTAGACAGGGGGCCGAACACTGAAGCTTTCTTT,CASSLDRGPNTEAFF
.,TRBJ2-7,TRBV4-2,TRBD2,TGTGCCAGCAGCCAAGATCAGAGCGGGGGCTTCTACGAGCAGTACTTC,CASSQDQSGGFYEQYF
.,TRBJ2-7,TRBV7-6,TRBD2,TGTGCCAGCAGCTTAAACGGGGGGGCCGAGCAGTACTTC,CASSLNGGAEQYF
.,TRBJ2-1,TRBV10-3,.,TGTGCCATCAGTGGGGGGCTTGGTTATGAGCAGTTCTTC,CAISGGLGYEQFF
.,TRBJ1-2,TRBV19,TRBD1,TGTGCCAGTAGTATCCTCGGACAGGGTATTAACTATGGCTACACCTTC,CASSILGQGINYGYTF
.,TRBJ2-1,TRBV27,.,TGTGCCAGCCACCCTCGCCACAATAATGAGCAGTTCTTC,CASHPRHNNEQFF
.,TRBJ2-5,TRBV7-2,TRBD2,TGTGCCAGCAGCTTAGGCGGGAGAGTTGAAGAGACCCAGTACTTC,CASSLGGRVEETQYF
.,TRBJ2-3,TRBV5-3,TRBD2,TGTGCCAGAAACATTCTCCGGTTGGGGGGGACAGATACGCAGTATTTT,CARNILRLGGTDTQYF
once,TRBJ2-3,TRBV7-2,.,TGTGCCAGCAGCTCTTCGAGGTATACGCAGTATTTT,CASSSSRYTQYF
.,TRBJ1-6,TRBV9,.,TGTGCCAGCAGCTCTCACCAGGGGAGCTCCTATAATTCACCCCTCCACTTT,CASSSHQGSSYNSPLHF
.,TRBJ1-2,TRBV7-8,.,TGTGCCAGCAGCTCTGTACTCTATGGCTACACCTTC,CASSSVLYGYTF
.,TRBJ2-7,TRBV19,.,TGTGCCAGTAGTATCGCAGGGGTTAAGGCTGGCGAGCAGTACTTC,CASSIAGVKAGEQYF
.,TRBJ1-3,TRBV9,TRBD1,TGTGCCAGCAGCGCGCCGACAGGGATTCGCCCTGAGTCTGGAAACACCATATATTTT,CASSAPTGIRPESGNTIYF
.,TRBJ1-2,TRBV7-9,.,TGTGCCAGCAGCTTAGTGGGGGGGATTAACTATGGCTACACCTTC,CASSLVGGINYGYTF
.,TRBJ1-6,TRBV5-6,TRBD1,TGTGCCAGCAGCTTACAGGGGTTGAAGAATTCACCCCTCCACTTT,CASSLQGLKNSPLHF
.,TRBJ2-3,TRBV10-3,.,TGTGCCATCAGTGAAATAGAGACAGATACGCAGTATTTT,CAISEIETDTQYF
.,TRBJ2-3,TRBV10-1,.,TGCGCCAGCAGTGAAGGGAGGGGGTTCAACGAGGCAGATACGCAGTATTTT,CASSEGRGFNEADTQYF
.,TRBJ1-2,TRBV9,.,TGTGCCAGCAGCTGGGCAGGGGACTATGGCTACACCTTC,CASSWAGDYGYTF
.,TRBJ2-3,TRBV27,TRBD2,TGTGCCAGCAGTTATTCCCGGGGACTAGCGGGGGGAACAGATACGCAGTATTTT,CASSYSRGLAGGTDTQYF
.,TRBJ1-1,TRBV3-1/TRBV3-2,TRBD1,TGTGCCAGCAGCCGACAGGGGGCGAATACTGAAGCTTTCTTT,CASSRQGANTEAFF
few,TRBJ2-2,TRBV7-9,.,TGTGCCAGCAGCCGTAGACAAGACACCGGGGAGCTGTTTTTT,CASSRRQDTGELFF
.,TRBJ1-2,TRBV4-1,TRBD1,TGCGCCAGCAGCCAAGGGACAGGTACTAACTATGGCTACACCTTC,CASSQGTGTNYGYTF
.,TRBJ2-4,TRBV5-4,TRBD2,TGTGCCAGCAGCTTGGTGGGGACTAGCGGCAACATTCAGTACTTC,CASSLVGTSGNIQYF
.,TRBJ1-1,TRBV5-6,TRBD1,TGTGCCAGCAGCCTGGGGCGGACAGGGCGTAGGAGAACTGAAGCTTTCTTT,CASSLGRTGRRRTEAFF
.,TRBJ2-3,TRBV11-2,TRBD1,TGTGCCAGCAGCCTTCAGGGGGCTGGAGATACGCAGTATTTT,CASSLQGAGDTQYF
few,TRBJ1-5,TRBV6-6,TRBD1,TGTGCCAGCAGCTACGTACGCCTTTTCACTCAAGGGGGCGGGAATCAGCCCCAGCATTTT,CASSYVRLFTQGGGNQPQHF
once,TRBJ1-1,TRBV19,TRBD1,TGTGCCAGTACCCCGACAGGGGTGAACACTGAAGCTTTCTTT,CASTPTGVNTEAFF
few,TRBJ2-1,TRBV6-1,TRBD2,TGTGCCAGCAGTGAACTAGCGGGAGGGCCTCTAGGAGAGCAGTTCTTC,CASSELAGGPLGEQFF
.,TRBJ2-1,TRBV6-5,.,TGTGCCAGCAGCCAAGGGAGTGGGGCCTACAATGAGCAGTTCTTC,CASSQGSGAYNEQFF
few,TRBJ1-5,TRBV6-2/TRBV6-3,.,TGTGCCAGCAGTTTCTTGGGGCTACCCCAGCATTTT,CASSFLGLPQHF
.,TRBJ2-7,TRBV15,TRBD1,TGTGCCACCAGCAGGTCGGGACAGAGACTCTACGAGCAGTACTTC,CATSRSGQRLYEQYF
.,TRBJ2-3,TRBV9,.,TGTGTCAGCAGCCCAGGGGCAGATACGCAGTATTTT,CVSSPGADTQYF
.,TRBJ1-2,TRBV6-1,.,TGTGCCAGCAGTGAAGCATTCGGGGTGGGCTACACCTTC,CASSEAFGVGYTF
.,TRBJ2-7,TRBV4-1,TRBD2,TGCGCCAGCAGCCAGTTGGGACTAGCGGGCGAGCAGTACTTC,CASSQLGLAGEQYF
once,TRBJ2-7,TRBV7-9,.,TGTGCCAGCAGCTCGGCGGACTCCTACGAGCAGTACTTC,CASSSADSYEQYF
.,TRBJ2-7,TRBV6-5,TRBD1,TGTGCCAGCAGTCTGACAGGGGGCGTTCGCTACGAGCAGTACTTC,CASSLTGGVRYEQYF
.,TRBJ2-5,TRBV7-6,.,TGTGCCAGCAGCTTAGACGTTGGGTCTAGGGAGACCCAGTACTTC,CASSLDVGSRETQYF
.,TRBJ2-1,TRBV9,TRBD2,TGTGCCAGCAGCGTAGGCGGGAGCGGCGGCAATGAGCAGTTCTTC,CASSVGGSGGNEQFF
.,TRBJ1-5,TRBV6-1,.,TGTGCCAGCAGTGAACACCTAGGCAATCAGCCCCAGCATTTT,CASSEHLGNQPQHF
.,TRBJ1-1,TRBV25-1,.,TGTGCCAGCAGTGGGGTGGGGAGGAACACTGAAGCTTTCTTT,CASSGVGRNTEAFF
.,TRBJ1-2,TRBV7-9,TRBD1,TGTGCCAGCAGCTTCGACGCCTGGGGACAGGGGGGGAGCTGGAACACCTTC,CASSFDAWGQGGSWNTF
.,TRBJ2-5,TRBV6-5,.,TGTGCCAGCGCTTATTATGGTATCAGCCAAGAGACCCAGTACTTC,CASAYYGISQETQYF
.,TRBJ2-3,TRBV7-7,.,TGTGCTAGCAGCTTAGCGCAGGGATCAGATACGCAGTATTTT,CASSLAQGSDTQYF
.,TRBJ2-2,TRBV10-1,TRBD2,TGCGCCAGCAGTGCCCCACTAGCGGGGGGACCGAACACCGGGGAGCTGTTTTTT,CASSAPLAGGPNTGELFF